The 5 T cell receptor beta chains listed next were all sequenced from one sample in a study of response to subunit inactivated influenza vaccine. TCRdb analysed the RT-PCR reads with MiXCR anew, one entry per CDR3 protein. The sample comprises about 700,000 distinct CDR3 sequences, 14% of which are singletons, and 6% to 8% rests with the top ten. This specimen consisted of PBMCs from blood, obtained approximately 15 days before vaccination. Source of these receptors: a man between 50 and 59 years old who received an inactivated influenza vaccine.

The chain uses TRBV7-3 and TRBJ2-3; D ambiguous. V was shortened by 6 bases and J by 2 bases, with 18 bases between the two germline ends. Germline V CDR1 and CDR2: SGHTA, FQGTGA. The CDR3 consists of 16 residues. The CDR3 DNA reads TGTGCCAGCAGTTTATACGGCCTACCATCCACAGATACGCAGTATTTT. Its protein is CASSLYGLPSTDTQYF.

The chain is built from TRBV11-1 and TRBJ2-1; 8 bases are shared with TRBD1. CDR1 is SGHAT, CDR2 FQDESV, per germline (reference sequence). The CDR3 is 21 residues long. Trimming at V came to 1 base and at J to 0 bases, leaving 17 bases not matched to a gene. CDR3 loop: CASSLVLWAGGTADSYNEQFF. In DNA, the CDR3 is TGTGCCAGCAGCTTAGTCTTGTGGGCAGGGGGCACCGCCGACTCCTACAATGAGCAGTTCTTC.

In this sample, this clonotype turned up a few times. This sequence joins TRBV7-9 and TRBJ1-6; D might be TRBD1 (5 bases). Trimming shortened V by 4 bases and J by 7 bases, and 14 bases separated the two germline ends. The CDR3 length is 15 residues. Germline V gene sequence: CDR1 SEHNR, CDR2 FQNEAQ (reference sequence). The CDR3 DNA is TGTGCCAGCAGCTCGACAAACGAGGGGAATTCACCCCTCCACTTT. As protein: CASSSTNEGNSPLHF.

V and J are TRBV15 and TRBJ2-7; a weak D match, TRBD1 (6 bases). V shed 3 bases and J shed 3 bases, with 12 bases lying between them. CDR1 and CDR2 (germline): LNHNV, YYDKDF (reference sequence). The CDR3 is 14 amino acids. CDR3 coding DNA: TGTGCCACCAGCAGCTCCCAGGGGAGCTACGAGCAGTACTTC. The encoded protein is CATSSSQGSYEQYF.

This clonotype appeared a few times. This chain uses TRBV4-1 with TRBJ1-4, with a tentative D call TRBD1 (5 bases). The germline V gene encodes CDR1 MGHRA and CDR2 YSYEKL. Trimming shortened V by 4 bases and J by 0 bases, and 12 bases separated the two germline ends. This CDR3 is 16 amino acids long. CDR3 sequence (DNA): TGCGCCAGCAGCCCAACCAGGGTTACAACTAATGAAAAACTGTTTTTT. The encoded protein is CASSPTRVTTNEKLFF.